This T cell receptor (beta chain) was profiled in a study of blood T cell repertoires in COVID-19. As originally analysed: Using reference gene primer amplification, nucleated cell counts were estimated. Assay: immunoSEQ multiplex PCR; the TCRdb copy retains only in-frame clones and omits some. V and J calls plus clone size are reproduced from that table; the DNA served to infer D and trimming. The sample carries about 420,000 clones, roughly 90% recorded once. V lost 0 bases and J lost 3, with 7 bases in between. The CDR3 sequence is 13 residues long. The germline V gene has CDR1 SGHTS and CDR2 YDEGEE. Seattle-derived patients entered the study during active infection and were followed longitudinally.

The V gene is TRBV5-8, the J gene TRBJ2-7, with D possibly being TRBD1 (6 bases). This TCR was recovered from a young man with COVID-19, enrolled during active disease. The specimen sequenced was peripheral blood. The CDR3 bases are TGTGCCAGCAGCTTGGGGACAGACTACGAGCAGTACTTC. Its protein product is CASSLGTDYEQYF. Combining the CDR3 with reference TRBV5-8 and TRBJ2-7 gives the whole variable domain EAGVTQSPTHLIKTRGQQATLRCSPISGHTSVYWYQQALGLGLQFLLWYDEGEERNRGNFPPRFSGRQFPNYSSELNVNALELEDSALYLCASSLGTDYEQYFGPGTRLTVT.